This T cell receptor (beta chain) was recorded in a study of blood T cell repertoires in COVID-19. Study background: Samples representing acute and convalescent COVID-19 were sourced from the United States, Italy and Spain. Sources were T cells, B-cell-depleted T cells, or PBMCs; the material itself was cDNA or gDNA.

Produced via immunoSEQ multiplex PCR; TCRdb's table is partial and in-frame only. The table lists 330,000 or so clones, about 87% of them singletons, with about 5% in the top ten. Study members were between roughly 18 and 89 years old and lived in 20 to 25 US regions. Participants' reported clinical history set cohort assignment. Sequenced material: PBMCs or T cells enriched from blood (not recorded which). The sequence derives from a man aged 30-40 years who had recovered from COVID-19.

The CDR3 protein is CASSVDRLVGTQYF. Here the CDR3 DNA reads TGTGCCAGCAGTGTGGACCGACTAGTTGGGACCCAGTACTTC. The chain uses TRBV2 and TRBJ2-5; a possible D gene is TRBD2 (6 bases). CDR1 SNHLY and CDR2 FYNNEI come from the germline V gene. V was trimmed by 4 bases and J by 7 bases, leaving 16 bases between them. This CDR3 is built from 14 residues.